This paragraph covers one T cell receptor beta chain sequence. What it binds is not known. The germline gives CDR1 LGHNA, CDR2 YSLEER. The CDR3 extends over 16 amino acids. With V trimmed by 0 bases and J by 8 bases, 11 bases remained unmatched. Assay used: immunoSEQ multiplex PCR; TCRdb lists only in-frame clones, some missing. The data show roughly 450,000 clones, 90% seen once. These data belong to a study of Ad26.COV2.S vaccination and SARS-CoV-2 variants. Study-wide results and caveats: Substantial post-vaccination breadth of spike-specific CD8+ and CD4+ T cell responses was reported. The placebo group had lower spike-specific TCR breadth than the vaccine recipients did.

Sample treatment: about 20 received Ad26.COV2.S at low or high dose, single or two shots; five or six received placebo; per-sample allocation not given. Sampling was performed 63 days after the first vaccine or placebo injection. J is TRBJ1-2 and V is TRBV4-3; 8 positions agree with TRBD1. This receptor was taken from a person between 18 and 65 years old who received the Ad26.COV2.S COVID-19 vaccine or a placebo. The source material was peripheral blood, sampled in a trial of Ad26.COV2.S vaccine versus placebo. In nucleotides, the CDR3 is TGCGCCAGCAGCCAAGATCTCACAGGGGGTATGTACGGCTACACCTTC. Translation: CASSQDLTGGMYGYTF.